The sequence of this TCR beta chain was determined in a study of blood T cells in healthy people across ages. The ends lost 10 bases at V and 5 bases at J; junction bases unmatched: 7. Germline CDR1 reads ENHRY; CDR2 reads SYGVKD. This CDR3 has 14 residues. Peripheral blood was drawn, about 10 milliliters per donor. Next came a second PCR, run for about 6 to 12 cycles, which used a sample-barcoded 5' primer along with a J-beta primer mix. The template-switch adaptor, which had 12 random nucleotides, put a tag on each cDNA molecule. Using its own MiXCR run on the 5' RACE reads, TCRdb lists one record per CDR3 protein. The profile covers about 840,000 distinct CDR3 sequences, with around 29% appearing a single time and 10% taken by the ten largest. This clonotype has a count of ten or more. The same data also contributed to another study, on T cells of mothers and their children. This second report adds: Slightly higher overlap, not significant, was seen in related mother-child pairs than in unrelated pairs.

The V and J genes are TRBV10-3 and TRBJ2-7; TRBD2 matches 14 bases. The sequence was obtained from a woman between 40 and 55 years old in good health. The specimen sequenced was blood. The CDR3 loop reads CASRTSGGTNEQYF. The CDR3 DNA sequence: TGTGCCAGTAGGACTAGCGGGGGGACAAACGAGCAGTACTTC.